The present T cell receptor beta chain was sequenced within a study of beta chain features in type 1 diabetes. On this clone: Its antigen is as yet unknown.

TCRB transcripts that were expressed got sequenced, as all of the isolated RNA had been reverse transcribed. Sequenced by immunoSEQ multiplex PCR; TCRdb stores in-frame clones only, minus some. The sample includes about 220,000 clones, 11% of them seen just once. CDR1 is GTSNPN and CDR2 is SVGIG in the germline V gene (reference sequence). The CDR3 covers 14 residues. With 2 bases removed from V and 2 bases from J, the gap between germline ends came to 13 bases. General study results and limits: Over-representation of high TCR-expressing cells was a possible consequence of cDNA sequencing. VDJ junctions from patients with type 1 diabetes contained fewer insertions and more deletions.

This rearrangement joins TRBV30 to TRBJ2-7, with D possibly being TRBD1 (6 bases). What was sequenced was central memory CD4+ T cells from blood. This clonotype was sampled from a man between 18 and 29 years old in good health. CDR3 sequence: CAWSIQGRTYEQYF. The CDR3 DNA follows: TGTGCCTGGAGTATCCAGGGGCGCACCTACGAGCAGTACTTC.